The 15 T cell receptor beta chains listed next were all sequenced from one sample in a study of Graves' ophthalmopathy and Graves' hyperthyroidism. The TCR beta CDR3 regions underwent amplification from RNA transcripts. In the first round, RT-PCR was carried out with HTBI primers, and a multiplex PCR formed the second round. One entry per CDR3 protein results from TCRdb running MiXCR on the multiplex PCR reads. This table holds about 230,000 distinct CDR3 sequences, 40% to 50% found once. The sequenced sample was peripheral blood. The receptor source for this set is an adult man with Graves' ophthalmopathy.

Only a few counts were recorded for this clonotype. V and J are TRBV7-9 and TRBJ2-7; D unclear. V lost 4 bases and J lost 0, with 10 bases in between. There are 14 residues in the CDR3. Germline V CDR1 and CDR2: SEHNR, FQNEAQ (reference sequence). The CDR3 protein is CASSSEKVSYEQYF. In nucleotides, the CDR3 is TGTGCCAGCAGCTCGGAAAAGGTCTCCTACGAGCAGTACTTC.

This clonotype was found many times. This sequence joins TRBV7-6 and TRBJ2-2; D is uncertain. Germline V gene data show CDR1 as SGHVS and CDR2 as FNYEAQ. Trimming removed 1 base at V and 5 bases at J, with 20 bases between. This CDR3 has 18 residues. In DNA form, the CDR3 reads TGTGCCAGCAGCTTAGACGTGGGCAGACGAATACTAACCGGGGAGCTGTTTTTT. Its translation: CASSLDVGRRILTGELFF.

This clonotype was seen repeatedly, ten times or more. CDR3 sequence: CASSHGQNYGYTF. CDR3 nucleotides: TGTGCCAGCAGCCACGGACAGAACTATGGCTACACCTTC. The V call is TRBV7-9, the J call TRBJ1-2; D perhaps matches TRBD1 (6 bases). In germline, CDR1 is SEHNR, CDR2 FQNEAQ (reference sequence). The CDR3 runs 13 residues. Trimming cost V 5 bases and J 2 bases, with 9 bases left between them.

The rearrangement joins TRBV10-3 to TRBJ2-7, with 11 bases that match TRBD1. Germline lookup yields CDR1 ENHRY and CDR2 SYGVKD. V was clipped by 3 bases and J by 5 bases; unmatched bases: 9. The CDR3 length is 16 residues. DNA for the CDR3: TGTGCCATCAGTGACCGGACCGGGACAGGGGGTAACGAGCAGTACTTC. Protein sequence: CAISDRTGTGGNEQYF.

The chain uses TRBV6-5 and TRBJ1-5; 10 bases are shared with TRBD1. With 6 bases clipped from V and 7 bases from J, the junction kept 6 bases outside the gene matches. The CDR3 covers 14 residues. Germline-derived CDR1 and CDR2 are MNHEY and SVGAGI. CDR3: CASSRRDRGQPQHF. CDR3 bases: TGTGCCAGCAGCCGCCGGGACAGGGGCCAGCCCCAGCATTTT.

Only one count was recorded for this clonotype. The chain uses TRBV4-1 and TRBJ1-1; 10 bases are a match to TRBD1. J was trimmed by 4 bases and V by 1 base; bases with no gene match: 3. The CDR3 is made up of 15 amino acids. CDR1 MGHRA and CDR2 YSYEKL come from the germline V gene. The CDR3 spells CASSQGDRGRTEAFF. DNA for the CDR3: TGCGCCAGCAGCCAAGGGGACAGGGGACGCACTGAAGCTTTCTTT.

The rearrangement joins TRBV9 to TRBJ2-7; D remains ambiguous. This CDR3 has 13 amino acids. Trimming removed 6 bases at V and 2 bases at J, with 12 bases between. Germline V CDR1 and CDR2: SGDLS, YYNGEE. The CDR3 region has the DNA TGTGCCAGCACTACGGACGGAGCCTACGAGCAGTACTTC. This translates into CASTTDGAYEQYF.

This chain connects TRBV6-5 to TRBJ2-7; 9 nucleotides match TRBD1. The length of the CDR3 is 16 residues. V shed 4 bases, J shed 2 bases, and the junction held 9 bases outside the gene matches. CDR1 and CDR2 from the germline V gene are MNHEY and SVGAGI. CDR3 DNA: TGTGCCAGCAGTTCCAGGGACAGGGAATTACCCTACGAGCAGTACTTC. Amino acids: CASSSRDRELPYEQYF.

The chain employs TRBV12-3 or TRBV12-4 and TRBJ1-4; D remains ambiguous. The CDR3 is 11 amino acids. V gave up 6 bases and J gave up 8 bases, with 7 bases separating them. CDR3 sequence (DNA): TGTGCCAGCAGCAATATCGAAAAACTGTTTTTT. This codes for CASSNIEKLFF.

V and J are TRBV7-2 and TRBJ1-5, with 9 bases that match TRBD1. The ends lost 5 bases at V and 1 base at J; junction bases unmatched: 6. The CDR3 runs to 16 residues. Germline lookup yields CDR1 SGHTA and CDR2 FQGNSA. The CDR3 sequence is CASSTRQGGSNQPQHF. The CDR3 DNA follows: TGTGCCAGCAGCACCAGACAGGGGGGAAGCAATCAGCCCCAGCATTTT.

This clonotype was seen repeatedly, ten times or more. For the CDR3, the DNA is TGCAGTGCCGGACAGGGCAATCAGCCCCAGCATTTT. Amino acid sequence: CSAGQGNQPQHF. The chain links TRBV20-1 to TRBJ1-5; TRBD1 agrees at 7 bases. This CDR3 is 12 amino acids long. After removal of 6 bases from V and 2 bases from J, the junction contained 1 base not matched to a gene. The germline V gene encodes CDR1 DFQATT and CDR2 SNEGSKA (reference sequence).

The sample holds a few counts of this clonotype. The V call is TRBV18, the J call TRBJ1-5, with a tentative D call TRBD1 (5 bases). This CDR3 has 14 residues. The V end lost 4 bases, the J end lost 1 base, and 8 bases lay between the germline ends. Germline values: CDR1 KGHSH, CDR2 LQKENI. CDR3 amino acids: CASSHRDSNQPQHF. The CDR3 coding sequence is TGTGCCAGCTCACACCGGGACAGCAATCAGCCCCAGCATTTT.

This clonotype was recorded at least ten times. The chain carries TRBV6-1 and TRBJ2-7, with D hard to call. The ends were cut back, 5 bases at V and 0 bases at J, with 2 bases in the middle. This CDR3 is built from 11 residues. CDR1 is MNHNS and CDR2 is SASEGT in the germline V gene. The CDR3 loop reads CASSNSYEQYF. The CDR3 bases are TGTGCCAGCAGTAACTCCTACGAGCAGTACTTC.

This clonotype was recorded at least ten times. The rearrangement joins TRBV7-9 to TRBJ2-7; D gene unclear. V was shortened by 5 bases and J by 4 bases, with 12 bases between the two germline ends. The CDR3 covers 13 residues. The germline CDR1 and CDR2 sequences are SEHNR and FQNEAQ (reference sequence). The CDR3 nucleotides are TGTGCCAGCAGCCCCGGATCCGAATACGAGCAGTACTTC. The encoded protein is CASSPGSEYEQYF.

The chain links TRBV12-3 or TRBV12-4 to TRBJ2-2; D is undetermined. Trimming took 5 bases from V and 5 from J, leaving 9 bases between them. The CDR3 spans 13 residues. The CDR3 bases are TGTGCCAGCAGTATCGACGGTACCGGGGAGCTGTTTTTT. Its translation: CASSIDGTGELFF.